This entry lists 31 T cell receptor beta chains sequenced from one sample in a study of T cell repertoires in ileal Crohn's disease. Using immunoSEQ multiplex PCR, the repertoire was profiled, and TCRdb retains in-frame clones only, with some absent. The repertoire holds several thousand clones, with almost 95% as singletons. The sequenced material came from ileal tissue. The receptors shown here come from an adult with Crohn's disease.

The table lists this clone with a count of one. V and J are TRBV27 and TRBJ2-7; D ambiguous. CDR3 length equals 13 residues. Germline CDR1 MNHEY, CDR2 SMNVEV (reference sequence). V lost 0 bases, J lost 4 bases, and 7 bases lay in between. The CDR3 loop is CASSLSSRYEQYF. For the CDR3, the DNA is TGTGCCAGCAGTTTATCGTCCCGTTACGAGCAGTACTTC.

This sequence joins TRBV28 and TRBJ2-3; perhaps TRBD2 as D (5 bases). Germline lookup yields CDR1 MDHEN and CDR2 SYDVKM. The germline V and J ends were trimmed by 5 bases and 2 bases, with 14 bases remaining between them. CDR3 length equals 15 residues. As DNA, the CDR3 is TGTGCCAGCAGTCTAGCTTCCCCCTACACAGATACGCAGTATTTT. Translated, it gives CASSLASPYTDTQYF.

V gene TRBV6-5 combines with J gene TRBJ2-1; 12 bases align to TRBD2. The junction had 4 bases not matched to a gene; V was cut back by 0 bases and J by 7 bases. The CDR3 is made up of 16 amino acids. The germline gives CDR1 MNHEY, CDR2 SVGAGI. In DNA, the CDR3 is TGTGCCAGCAGTTACTCGACTAGCGGGAGTGATAATGAGCAGTTCTTC. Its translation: CASSYSTSGSDNEQFF.

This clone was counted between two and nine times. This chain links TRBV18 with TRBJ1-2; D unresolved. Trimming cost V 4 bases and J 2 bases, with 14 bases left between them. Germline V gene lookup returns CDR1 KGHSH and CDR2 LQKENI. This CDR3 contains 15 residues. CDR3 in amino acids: CASSLEATVNYGYTF. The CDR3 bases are TGTGCCAGCTCACTTGAAGCGACCGTAAACTATGGCTACACCTTC.

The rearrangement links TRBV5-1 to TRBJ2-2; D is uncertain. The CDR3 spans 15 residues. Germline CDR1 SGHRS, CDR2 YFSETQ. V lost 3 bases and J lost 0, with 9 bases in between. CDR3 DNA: TGCGCCAGCAGCTCCCTGGCCCCGAACACCGGGGAGCTGTTTTTT. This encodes CASSSLAPNTGELFF.

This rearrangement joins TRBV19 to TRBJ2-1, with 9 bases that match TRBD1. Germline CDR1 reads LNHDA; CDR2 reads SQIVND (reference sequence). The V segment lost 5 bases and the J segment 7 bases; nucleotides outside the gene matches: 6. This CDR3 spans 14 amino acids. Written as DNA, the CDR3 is TGTGCCAGTAGTTTAGGGACAGGGCGAAATGAGCAGTTCTTC. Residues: CASSLGTGRNEQFF.

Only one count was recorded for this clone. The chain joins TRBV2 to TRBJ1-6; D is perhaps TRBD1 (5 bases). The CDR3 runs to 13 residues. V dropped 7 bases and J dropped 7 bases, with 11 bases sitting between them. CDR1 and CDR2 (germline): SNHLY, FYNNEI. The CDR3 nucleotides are TGTGCCAGCAAGGGCAGGGCGAATTCACCCCTCCACTTT. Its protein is CASKGRANSPLHF.

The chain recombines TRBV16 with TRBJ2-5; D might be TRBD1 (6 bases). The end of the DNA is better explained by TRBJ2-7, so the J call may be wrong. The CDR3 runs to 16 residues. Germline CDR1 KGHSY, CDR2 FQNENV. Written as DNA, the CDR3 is TGTGCCAGCAGCCAAGCGTTCGCGAGCAGGGGCTACGAGCAGTACTTC. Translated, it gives CASSQAFASRGYEQYF.

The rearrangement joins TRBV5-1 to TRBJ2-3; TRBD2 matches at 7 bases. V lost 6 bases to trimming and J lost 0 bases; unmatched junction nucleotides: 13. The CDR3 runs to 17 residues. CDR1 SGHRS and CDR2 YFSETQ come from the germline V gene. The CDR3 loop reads CASTLLPSGTSTDTQYF. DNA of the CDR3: TGCGCCAGCACACTTCTGCCTAGCGGAACTAGCACAGATACGCAGTATTTT.

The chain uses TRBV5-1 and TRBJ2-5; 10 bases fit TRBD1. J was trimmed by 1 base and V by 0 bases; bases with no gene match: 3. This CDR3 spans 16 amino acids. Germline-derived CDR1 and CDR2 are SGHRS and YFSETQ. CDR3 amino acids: CASSLGGTGVQETQYF. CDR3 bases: TGCGCCAGCAGCTTGGGGGGGACAGGGGTCCAAGAGACCCAGTACTTC.

The CDR3 is CASSQDYGGTQYF. CDR3 DNA: TGTGCCAGCAGCCAGGATTACGGAGGTACCCAGTACTTC. The V and J genes are TRBV27 and TRBJ2-5; tentative D call: TRBD2 (5 bases). Germline loops: CDR1 MNHEY, CDR2 SMNVEV (reference sequence). This CDR3 region has 13 residues. Between the trimmed V and J ends, which lost 6 bases and 8 bases, there was a span of 16 bases.

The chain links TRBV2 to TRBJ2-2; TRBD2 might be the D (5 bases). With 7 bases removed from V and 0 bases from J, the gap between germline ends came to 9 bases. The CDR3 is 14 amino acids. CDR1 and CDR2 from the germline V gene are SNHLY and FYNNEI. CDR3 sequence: CASKERPNTGELFF. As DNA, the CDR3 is TGTGCCAGCAAAGAGCGGCCGAACACCGGGGAGCTGTTTTTT. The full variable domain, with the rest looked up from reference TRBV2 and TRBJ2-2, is EPEVTQTPSHQVTQMGQEVILRCVPISNHLYFYWYRQILGQKVEFLVSFYNNEISEKSEIFDDQFSVERPDGSNFTLKIRSTKLEDSAMYFCASKERPNTGELFFGEGSRLTVL.

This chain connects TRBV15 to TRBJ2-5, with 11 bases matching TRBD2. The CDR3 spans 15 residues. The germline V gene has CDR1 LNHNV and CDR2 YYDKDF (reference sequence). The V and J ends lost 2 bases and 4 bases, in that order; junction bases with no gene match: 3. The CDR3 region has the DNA TGTGCCACCAGCAGATCAGGACTAGCGGGAGAGACCCAGTACTTC. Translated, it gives CATSRSGLAGETQYF.

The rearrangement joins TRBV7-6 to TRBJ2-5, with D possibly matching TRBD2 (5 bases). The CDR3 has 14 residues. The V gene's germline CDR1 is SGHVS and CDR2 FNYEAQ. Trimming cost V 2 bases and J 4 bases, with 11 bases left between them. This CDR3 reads CASSLRGGSETQYF. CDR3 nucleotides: TGTGCCAGCAGCTTACGTGGAGGATCAGAGACCCAGTACTTC.

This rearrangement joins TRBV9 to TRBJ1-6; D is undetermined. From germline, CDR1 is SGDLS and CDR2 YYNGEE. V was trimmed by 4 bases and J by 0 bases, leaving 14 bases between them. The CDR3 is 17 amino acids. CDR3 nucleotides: TGTGCCAGCAGCCCCCACGGCTCGGGCTCCTATAATTCACCCCTCCACTTT. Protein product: CASSPHGSGSYNSPLHF. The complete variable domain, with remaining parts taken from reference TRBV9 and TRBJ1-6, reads DSGVTQTPKHLITATGQRVTLRCSPRSGDLSVYWYQQSLDQGLQFLIQYYNGEERAKGNILERFSAQQFPDLHSELNLSSLELGDSALYFCASSPHGSGSYNSPLHFGNGTRLTVT.

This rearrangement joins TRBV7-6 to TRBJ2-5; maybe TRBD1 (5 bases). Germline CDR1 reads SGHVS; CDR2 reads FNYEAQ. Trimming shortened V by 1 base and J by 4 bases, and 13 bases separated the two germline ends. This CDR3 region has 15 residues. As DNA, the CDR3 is TGTGCCAGCAGCTTAGGGGGCACGGGCGGAGAGACCCAGTACTTC. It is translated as CASSLGGTGGETQYF.

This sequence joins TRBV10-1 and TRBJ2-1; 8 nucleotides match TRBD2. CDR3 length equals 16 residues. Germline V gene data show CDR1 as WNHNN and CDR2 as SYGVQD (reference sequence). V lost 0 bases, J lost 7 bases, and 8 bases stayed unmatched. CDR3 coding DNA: TGCGCCAGCAGTGAGTCTAGCAGCGGGAGAATTAATGAGCAGTTCTTC. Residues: CASSESSSGRINEQFF.

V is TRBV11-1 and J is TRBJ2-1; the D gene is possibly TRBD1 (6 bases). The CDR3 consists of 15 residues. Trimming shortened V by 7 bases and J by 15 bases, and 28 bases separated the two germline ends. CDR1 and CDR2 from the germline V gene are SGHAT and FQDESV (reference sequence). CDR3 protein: CASTQEVPATGPVFF. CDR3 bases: TGTGCCAGCACGCAAGAGGTTCCCGCGACAGGTCCCGTGTTCTTC.

In nucleotides, the CDR3 is TGTGCCAGTAGTATTGGGGCTAGCGGGGACCAAGAGACCCAGTACTTC. Translating it yields CASSIGASGDQETQYF. This chain uses TRBV19 with TRBJ2-5, with 9 bases aligning to TRBD2. After removal of 3 bases from V and 0 bases from J, the junction contained 5 bases not matched to a gene. Germline V gene lookup returns CDR1 LNHDA and CDR2 SQIVND (reference sequence). The CDR3 contains 16 residues.

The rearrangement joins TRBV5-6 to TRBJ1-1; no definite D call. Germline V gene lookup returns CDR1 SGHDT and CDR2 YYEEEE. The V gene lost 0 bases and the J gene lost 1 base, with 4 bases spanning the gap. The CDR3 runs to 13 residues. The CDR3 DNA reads TGTGCCAGCAGCTTGGCAGGGAACACTGAAGCTTTCTTT. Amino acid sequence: CASSLAGNTEAFF.

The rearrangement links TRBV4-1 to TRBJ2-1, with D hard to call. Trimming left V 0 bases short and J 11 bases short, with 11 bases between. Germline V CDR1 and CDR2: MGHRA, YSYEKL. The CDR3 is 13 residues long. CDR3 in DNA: TGCGCCAGCAGCCAAGAAGCTGCGGTTAAGCAGTTCTTC. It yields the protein CASSQEAAVKQFF.

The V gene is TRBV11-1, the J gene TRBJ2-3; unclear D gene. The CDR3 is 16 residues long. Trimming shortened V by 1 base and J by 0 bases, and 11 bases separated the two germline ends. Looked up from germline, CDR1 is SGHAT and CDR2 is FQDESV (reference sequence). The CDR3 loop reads CASSLGGSYSTDTQYF. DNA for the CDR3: TGTGCCAGCAGCTTAGGCGGCAGTTATAGCACAGATACGCAGTATTTT.

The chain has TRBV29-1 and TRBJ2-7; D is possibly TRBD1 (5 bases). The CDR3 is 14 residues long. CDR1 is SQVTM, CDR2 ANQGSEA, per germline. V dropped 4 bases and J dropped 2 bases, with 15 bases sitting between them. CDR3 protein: CSVGLPQGPYEQYF. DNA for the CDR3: TGCAGCGTTGGCCTGCCCCAGGGTCCCTACGAGCAGTACTTC.

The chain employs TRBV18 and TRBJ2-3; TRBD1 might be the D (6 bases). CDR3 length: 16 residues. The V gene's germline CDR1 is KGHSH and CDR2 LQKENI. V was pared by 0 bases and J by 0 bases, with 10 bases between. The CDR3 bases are TGTGCCAGCTCACCACCGGGACACTATAGCACAGATACGCAGTATTTT. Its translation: CASSPPGHYSTDTQYF.

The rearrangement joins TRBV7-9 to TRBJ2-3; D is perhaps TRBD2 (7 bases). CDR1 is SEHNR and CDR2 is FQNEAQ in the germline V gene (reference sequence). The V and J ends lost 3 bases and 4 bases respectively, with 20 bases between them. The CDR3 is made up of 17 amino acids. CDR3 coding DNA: TGTGCCAGCAGCTTCAGGGGTGGACTAGGTTTGTCAGATACGCAGTATTTT. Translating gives CASSFRGGLGLSDTQYF. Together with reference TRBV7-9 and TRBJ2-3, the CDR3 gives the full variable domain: DTGVSQNPRHKITKRGQNVTFRCDPISEHNRLYWYRQTLGQGPEFLTYFQNEAQLEKSRLLSDRFSAERPKGSFSTLEIQRTEQGDSAMYLCASSFRGGLGLSDTQYFGPGTRLTVL.

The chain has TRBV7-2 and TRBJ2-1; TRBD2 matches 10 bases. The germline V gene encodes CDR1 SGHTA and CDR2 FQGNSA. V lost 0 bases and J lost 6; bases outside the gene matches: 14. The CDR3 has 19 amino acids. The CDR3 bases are TGTGCCAGCAGCTTAGCGGGAGGGGCTAGCGGGAGCAGGGGCAATGAGCAGTTCTTC. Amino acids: CASSLAGGASGSRGNEQFF.

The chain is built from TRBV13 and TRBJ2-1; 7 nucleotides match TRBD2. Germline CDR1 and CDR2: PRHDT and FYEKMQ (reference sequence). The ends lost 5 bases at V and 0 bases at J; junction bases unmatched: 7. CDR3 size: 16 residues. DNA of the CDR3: TGTGCCAGCAGCGCAACACTAGCGAGCTCCTACAATGAGCAGTTCTTC. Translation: CASSATLASSYNEQFF.

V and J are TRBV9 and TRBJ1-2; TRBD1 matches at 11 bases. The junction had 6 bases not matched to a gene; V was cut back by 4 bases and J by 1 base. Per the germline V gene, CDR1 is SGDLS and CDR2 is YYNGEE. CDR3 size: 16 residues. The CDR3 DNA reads TGTGCCAGCAGCAGGACAGGGGGCTGGGGTAACTATGGCTACACCTTC. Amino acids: CASSRTGGWGNYGYTF.

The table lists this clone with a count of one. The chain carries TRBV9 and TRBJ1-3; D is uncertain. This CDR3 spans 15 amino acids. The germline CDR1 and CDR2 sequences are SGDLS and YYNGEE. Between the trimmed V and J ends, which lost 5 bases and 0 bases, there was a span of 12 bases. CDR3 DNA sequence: TGTGCCAGCAGTGAAGGAGGAGTCTCTGGAAACACCATATATTTT. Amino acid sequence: CASSEGGVSGNTIYF. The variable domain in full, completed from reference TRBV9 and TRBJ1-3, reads DSGVTQTPKHLITATGQRVTLRCSPRSGDLSVYWYQQSLDQGLQFLIQYYNGEERAKGNILERFSAQQFPDLHSELNLSSLELGDSALYFCASSEGGVSGNTIYFGEGSWLTVV.

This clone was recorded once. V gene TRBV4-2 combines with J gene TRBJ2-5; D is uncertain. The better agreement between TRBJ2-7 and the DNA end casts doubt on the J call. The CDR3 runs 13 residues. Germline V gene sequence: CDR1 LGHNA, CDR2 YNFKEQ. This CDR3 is CASSQDKLYEQYF. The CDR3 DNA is TGTGCCAGCAGCCAAGACAAGCTCTACGAGCAGTACTTC.

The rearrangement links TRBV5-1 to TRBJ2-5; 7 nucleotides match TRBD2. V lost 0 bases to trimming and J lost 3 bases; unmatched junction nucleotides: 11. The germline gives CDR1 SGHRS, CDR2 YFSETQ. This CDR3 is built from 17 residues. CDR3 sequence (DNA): TGCGCCAGCAGCTTGGCCCGGGGCGGGAGACAAGAAGAGACCCAGTACTTC. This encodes CASSLARGGRQEETQYF.